The clone carrying this T cell receptor beta chain turned up a few times. The antigen is undetermined. This sample is part of a study of post-analysis software for immune sequencing data. For the study at large: Included courses were relapsing-remitting and secondary progressive multiple sclerosis; progressive-relapsing multiple sclerosis was also included. Study-level findings and limits: Normalized Chao1 diversity was significantly reduced in patients versus controls. TRBV5-6, TRBV5-1 and TRBV20-1 belonged to a set of a handful of TRBV segments that were more frequent in patients than controls.

The TCR beta cDNA libraries carried unique molecular identifiers. T cells numbering about 0.85 to 11 million yielded cDNA molecules that totaled roughly 500,000. Each CDR3 protein gets one entry after TCRdb re-called the PCR reads with MiXCR. In the table there are fewer than 850,000 distinct CDR3 sequences, about 27% of which are singletons. The V and J ends lost 2 bases and 2 bases, in that order; junction bases with no gene match: 8. The germline CDR1 and CDR2 sequences are DFQATT and SNEGSKA (reference sequence). The CDR3 consists of 17 residues. V is TRBV20-1 and J is TRBJ1-6; 8 positions match TRBD1. This clonotype was obtained from a girl aged 5 to 17 with multiple sclerosis. Material: blood. The DNA for the CDR3 is TGCAGTGCTAGACGAGGGGACAGGCTCCCCTATAATTCACCCCTCCACTTT. This gives the protein CSARRGDRLPYNSPLHF.